This entry lists 13 T cell receptor beta chains sequenced from one sample in a study of blood T cell repertoires in COVID-19. Method: immunoSEQ multiplex PCR; TCRdb's copy keeps in-frame clones and lacks some. The sample has roughly 14,000 clones, about three quarters seen once. Input material: peripheral blood. Receptor source: a man in his sixties or seventies with acute or convalescent COVID-19.

This clone was counted between two and nine times. V is TRBV27 and J is TRBJ2-7; 16 bases align to TRBD2. This CDR3 region has 17 residues. V was clipped by 4 bases and J by 7 bases; unmatched bases: 10. Per germline, CDR1 MNHEY and CDR2 SMNVEV (reference sequence). This chain's CDR3 is CASSSSGLAGGPDEQYF. CDR3 in DNA: TGTGCCAGCAGTTCCTCGGGACTAGCGGGAGGGCCTGATGAGCAGTACTTC.

V gene TRBV28 combines with J gene TRBJ2-2; tentative D call: TRBD1 (6 bases). The CDR3 is made up of 13 amino acids. Germline CDR1 MDHEN, CDR2 SYDVKM. Deletions cut 6 bases from V and 6 bases from J, with 11 bases between. CDR3 region: CASRYRVPGELFF. CDR3 nucleotide sequence: TGTGCCAGCAGGTACAGGGTACCCGGGGAGCTGTTTTTT.

V is TRBV24-1 and J is TRBJ2-3; TRBD2 might be the D (5 bases). Germline V gene sequence: CDR1 KGHDR, CDR2 SFDVKD. Trimming pared 4 bases from V and 0 bases from J, leaving 16 bases between. The CDR3 contains 17 residues. The CDR3 is CATSEYGGFFSTDTQYF. The CDR3 coding sequence is TGTGCCACCAGTGAATATGGAGGTTTTTTTAGCACAGATACGCAGTATTTT.

This rearrangement joins TRBV29-1 to TRBJ1-2; 11 nucleotides agree with TRBD1. The germline gives CDR1 SQVTM, CDR2 ANQGSEA. Trimming at V came to 7 bases and at J to 8 bases, leaving 3 bases not matched to a gene. The CDR3 spans 11 residues. The CDR3: CSDRTGGGYTF. The CDR3, as DNA: TGCAGCGATCGGACAGGGGGCGGCTACACCTTC.

This clone was picked up a small number of times. The chain is built from TRBV19 and TRBJ1-6; possible D gene TRBD1, 6 bases. The CDR3 is 13 amino acids. V was cut by 5 bases and J by 10 bases, with 12 bases left in between. Looked up from germline, CDR1 is LNHDA and CDR2 is SQIVND (reference sequence). The CDR3 bases are TGTGCCAGTAGTCGACAGGTTGGGTCACCCCTCCACTTT. Its protein product is CASSRQVGSPLHF.

This clone was picked up one time. The CDR3 spells CASSARMGSDEQFF. The CDR3 DNA reads TGTGCCAGCAGCGCCCGAATGGGCAGTGATGAGCAGTTCTTC. V and J are TRBV9 and TRBJ2-1; D is undetermined. The CDR3 extends over 14 amino acids. Germline CDR1 and CDR2: SGDLS and YYNGEE. Trimming shortened V by 3 bases and J by 8 bases, and 15 bases separated the two germline ends.

The V gene is TRBV28, the J gene TRBJ1-5; D may be TRBD1 (5 bases). This CDR3 contains 15 residues. Germline values: CDR1 MDHEN, CDR2 SYDVKM. Trimming removed 2 bases from V and 6 bases from J, with 14 bases in between. CDR3 sequence reads: CASSLTGAVGQPQHF. The CDR3, as DNA: TGTGCCAGCAGTTTAACAGGTGCGGTAGGTCAGCCCCAGCATTTT.

The V gene is TRBV5-1, the J gene TRBJ2-7, with D possibly TRBD2 on 6 matching bases. Germline loops: CDR1 SGHRS, CDR2 YFSETQ. The CDR3 sequence is 14 residues long. V was pared by 4 bases and J by 0 bases, with 11 bases between. CDR3 DNA: TGCGCCAGCAGCCCCGAGCGGGTCTCCTACGAGCAGTACTTC. Residues: CASSPERVSYEQYF. The full variable domain, completed using reference TRBV5-1 and TRBJ2-7, is KAGVTQTPRYLIKTRGQQVTLSCSPISGHRSVSWYQQTPGQGLQFLFEYFSETQRNKGNFPGRFSGRQFSNSRSEMNVSTLELGDSALYLCASSPERVSYEQYFGPGTRLTVT.

V is TRBV5-1 and J is TRBJ1-1, with D perhaps TRBD1 (5 bases). Germline-derived CDR1 and CDR2 are SGHRS and YFSETQ. CDR3 length: 14 residues. Trimming took 4 bases from V and 11 from J, leaving 21 bases between them. CDR3 sequence (DNA): TGCGCCAGCAGCAGTCTGGCCGGGCAGGGCAGCGCTTTCTTT. It codes for CASSSLAGQGSAFF.

The chain employs TRBV20-1 and TRBJ1-1; no clear D gene. The germline V gene has CDR1 DFQATT and CDR2 SNEGSKA (reference sequence). This CDR3 spans 11 amino acids. The V gene lost 4 bases and the J gene lost 4 bases, with 7 bases spanning the gap. The CDR3 here is CSANGRTEAFF. CDR3 DNA: TGCAGTGCTAATGGGCGCACTGAAGCTTTCTTT.

This clone was recorded a few times. The J gene is TRBJ2-1, the V gene TRBV5-1; a possible D gene is TRBD1 (6 bases). The length of the CDR3 is 14 residues. V was cut by 2 bases and J by 5 bases, with 11 bases left in between. Per germline, CDR1 SGHRS and CDR2 YFSETQ. CDR3 region: CASSFSGQNNEQFF. CDR3 DNA sequence: TGCGCCAGCAGCTTCTCAGGACAGAACAATGAGCAGTTCTTC. Supplemented by reference TRBV5-1 and TRBJ2-1, the full variable domain reads KAGVTQTPRYLIKTRGQQVTLSCSPISGHRSVSWYQQTPGQGLQFLFEYFSETQRNKGNFPGRFSGRQFSNSRSEMNVSTLELGDSALYLCASSFSGQNNEQFFGPGTRLTVL.

The chain is built from TRBV5-5 and TRBJ2-7; 12 bases align to TRBD2. CDR3 size: 16 residues. Germline assignment: CDR1 SGHKS and CDR2 YYEKEE (reference sequence). The V and J ends lost 4 bases and 5 bases, in that order; junction bases with no gene match: 10. CDR3 DNA sequence: TGTGCCAGCAGCCGGGAGCTAGCGGGGGGGCGTAACGAGCAGTACTTC. The encoded protein is CASSRELAGGRNEQYF.

The rearrangement links TRBV28 to TRBJ1-1; 7 bases align to TRBD1. Germline V gene sequence: CDR1 MDHEN, CDR2 SYDVKM. V lost 7 bases, J lost 2 bases, and 7 bases stayed unmatched. The CDR3 sequence is 14 residues long. The CDR3 spells CASTRRGRNTEAFF. The CDR3 DNA is TGTGCCAGCACCCGCAGGGGGAGAAACACTGAAGCTTTCTTT. Together with reference TRBV28 and TRBJ1-1, the CDR3 gives the full variable domain: DVKVTQSSRYLVKRTGEKVFLECVQDMDHENMFWYRQDPGLGLRLIYFSYDVKMKEKGDIPEGYSVSREKKERFSLILESASTNQTSMYLCASTRRGRNTEAFFGQGTRLTVV.